The present entry profiles one TCR beta chain with its context. Antigen specificity is unknown. The repertoire was sequenced with immunoSEQ multiplex PCR; TCRdb's copy has only in-frame clones and lacks some. The repertoire holds approximately 58,000 clones, roughly nine tenths seen once, with roughly 0.76% in the top ten. This specimen comes from a study of OX40 agonist ivuxolimab in advanced cancers. Study background: A mean age of approximately 58 years, range roughly 20 to 85, was recorded, and approximately 85% were male.

Regarding the study as a whole: The authors did not determine the antigen specificity of the expanded peripheral T cells.

The CDR3 is 16 amino acids. V lost 6 bases and J lost 6, with 20 bases in between. Germline assignment: CDR1 SGHTA and CDR2 FQGTGA. The receptor was derived from an adult with an advanced solid tumor such as melanoma, head and neck, liver or kidney cancer. The input for sequencing was CD4+ or CD8+ T cells sorted from blood, taken in a trial of the OX40 agonist ivuxolimab. V gene TRBV7-3 combines with J gene TRBJ2-2; D unresolved. CDR3 region: CASRLRVLGSPGELFF. The CDR3 DNA is TGTGCCAGCAGGCTAAGGGTACTGGGTTCTCCCGGGGAGCTGTTTTTT. Using reference TRBV7-3 and TRBJ2-2 for the parts outside the CDR3, the full variable domain is GAGVSQTPSNKVTEKGKYVELRCDPISGHTALYWYRQSLGQGPEFLIYFQGTGAADDSGLPNDRFFAVRPEGSVSTLKIQRTERGDSAVYLCASRLRVLGSPGELFFGEGSRLTVL.